These T cell receptor beta chains were read from a single sample in a study of beta chain features in type 1 diabetes. Profiled with immunoSEQ multiplex PCR; TCRdb holds only in-frame clones, not every one. The table has some 290,000 clones, 13% to 15% seen once. Sequencing was performed on naive CD4+ T cells from blood. These receptors came from a young man with type 1 diabetes. CDR3s include the opening cysteine and the closing phenylalanine or tryptophan. D genes are given only for firm matches. The listing skips clone size in some rows; elsewhere it reads once, few, many or a size class.

j_call: TRBJ1-1
clone_size: few
d_call: TRBD1
v_call: TRBV7-9
cdr3_aa: CASSLAWLKGGQGTTEAFF
cdr3_nt: TGTGCCAGCAGCTTAGCATGGTTGAAAGGGGGACAGGGTACCACTGAAGCTTTCTTT

j_call: TRBJ1-5
clone_size: few
d_call: -
v_call: TRBV5-1
cdr3_aa: CASRKDSIDQPQHF
cdr3_nt: TGCGCCAGCAGAAAGGACAGTATCGATCAGCCCCAGCATTTT

j_call: TRBJ2-2
clone_size: -
d_call: -
v_call: TRBV18
cdr3_aa: CASSPMASPLNTGELFF
cdr3_nt: TGTGCCAGCTCACCGATGGCTAGCCCACTCAACACCGGGGAGCTGTTTTTT

j_call: TRBJ1-2
clone_size: few
d_call: -
v_call: TRBV30
cdr3_aa: CAWAGVPYGYTF
cdr3_nt: TGTGCCTGGGCAGGTGTACCCTATGGCTACACCTTC

j_call: TRBJ2-7
clone_size: few
d_call: -
v_call: TRBV19
cdr3_aa: CASRSGDYEQYF
cdr3_nt: TGTGCCAGTAGGTCCGGGGACTACGAGCAGTACTTC

j_call: TRBJ2-7
clone_size: -
d_call: TRBD2
v_call: TRBV29-1
cdr3_aa: CSVGELGTSGRAGEQYF
cdr3_nt: TGCAGCGTTGGGGAACTCGGGACTAGCGGGAGGGCCGGAGAGCAGTACTTC

j_call: TRBJ2-1
clone_size: -
d_call: TRBD2
v_call: TRBV9
cdr3_aa: CASSATSGRVYNEQFF
cdr3_nt: TGTGCCAGCAGCGCGACTAGCGGGAGAGTCTACAATGAGCAGTTCTTC

j_call: TRBJ2-5
clone_size: -
d_call: -
v_call: TRBV27
cdr3_aa: CASSLASQETQYF
cdr3_nt: TGTGCCAGCAGTCTTGCGAGCCAAGAGACCCAGTACTTC

j_call: TRBJ2-2
clone_size: few
d_call: -
v_call: TRBV6-5
cdr3_aa: CASGARAGELFF
cdr3_nt: TGTGCCAGCGGGGCTAGAGCCGGGGAGCTGTTTTTT

j_call: TRBJ2-1
clone_size: -
d_call: TRBD2
v_call: TRBV5-1
cdr3_aa: CASSLLGASGSSYNEQFF
cdr3_nt: TGCGCCAGCAGCTTGTTGGGGGCTAGCGGGAGCTCCTACAATGAGCAGTTCTTC

j_call: TRBJ2-2
clone_size: -
d_call: TRBD2
v_call: TRBV28
cdr3_aa: CASSAGGSVPGELFF
cdr3_nt: TGTGCCAGCTCGGCCGGCGGGAGCGTCCCCGGGGAGCTGTTTTTT

j_call: TRBJ2-1
clone_size: few
d_call: -
v_call: TRBV5-8
cdr3_aa: CASSYGQNSYNEQFF
cdr3_nt: TGTGCCAGCAGCTACGGACAGAACTCCTACAATGAGCAGTTCTTC

j_call: TRBJ1-4
clone_size: few
d_call: -
v_call: TRBV30
cdr3_aa: CAWQRWGGDEKLFF
cdr3_nt: TGTGCCTGGCAAAGATGGGGAGGAGATGAAAAACTGTTTTTT

j_call: TRBJ2-1
clone_size: few
d_call: TRBD2
v_call: TRBV7-3
cdr3_aa: CASTRGLAGEQNEQFF
cdr3_nt: TGTGCCAGCACCAGGGGACTAGCGGGAGAACAGAATGAGCAGTTCTTC

j_call: TRBJ2-7
clone_size: few
d_call: TRBD2
v_call: TRBV28
cdr3_aa: CASSLPSGGAYEQYF
cdr3_nt: TGTGCCAGCAGTTTACCCAGCGGGGGAGCCTACGAGCAGTACTTC

j_call: TRBJ1-1
clone_size: few
d_call: -
v_call: TRBV19
cdr3_aa: CASSQAMNTEAFF
cdr3_nt: TGTGCCAGTAGTCAGGCGATGAACACTGAAGCTTTCTTT

j_call: TRBJ2-2
clone_size: -
d_call: -
v_call: TRBV4-1
cdr3_aa: CASSRSGGLNTGELFF
cdr3_nt: TGCGCCAGCAGCCGAAGCGGCGGCCTAAACACCGGGGAGCTGTTTTTT

j_call: TRBJ2-1
clone_size: few
d_call: TRBD1
v_call: TRBV29-1
cdr3_aa: CSVERRGLWNEQFF
cdr3_nt: TGCAGCGTTGAACGCAGGGGGCTCTGGAATGAGCAGTTCTTC

j_call: TRBJ2-7
clone_size: -
d_call: TRBD1
v_call: TRBV10-3
cdr3_aa: CAISGTAEPYEQYF
cdr3_nt: TGTGCCATCAGCGGGACAGCCGAACCCTACGAGCAGTACTTC

j_call: TRBJ2-5
clone_size: few
d_call: -
v_call: TRBV2
cdr3_aa: CASSESGAPETQYF
cdr3_nt: TGTGCCAGCAGTGAAAGTGGGGCCCCCGAGACCCAGTACTTC

j_call: TRBJ2-3
clone_size: -
d_call: -
v_call: TRBV7-3
cdr3_aa: CASSSKPRGPDTQYF
cdr3_nt: TGTGCCAGCAGCTCTAAGCCCCGCGGGCCAGATACGCAGTATTTT

j_call: TRBJ2-3
clone_size: few
d_call: TRBD1
v_call: TRBV18
cdr3_aa: CASSPWTGTDTQYF
cdr3_nt: TGTGCCAGCTCACCTTGGACAGGGACAGATACGCAGTATTTT

j_call: TRBJ2-2
clone_size: few
d_call: -
v_call: TRBV10-3
cdr3_aa: CAISETSWTGELFF
cdr3_nt: TGTGCCATCAGTGAGACTAGCTGGACCGGGGAGCTGTTTTTT

j_call: TRBJ2-2
clone_size: -
d_call: -
v_call: TRBV2
cdr3_aa: CASRATGTGELFF
cdr3_nt: TGTGCCAGCAGGGCGACAGGTACCGGGGAGCTGTTTTTT

j_call: TRBJ1-1
clone_size: few
d_call: -
v_call: TRBV5-1
cdr3_aa: CASSLATGAGTEAFF
cdr3_nt: TGCGCCAGCAGCTTGGCAACAGGAGCCGGGACTGAAGCTTTCTTT

j_call: TRBJ1-1
clone_size: -
d_call: TRBD1
v_call: TRBV30
cdr3_aa: CAWSTGTAAFF
cdr3_nt: TGTGCCTGGAGTACCGGGACAGCCGCTTTCTTT

j_call: TRBJ1-2
clone_size: -
d_call: -
v_call: TRBV4-1
cdr3_aa: CASSQDVRPPTLNYGYTF
cdr3_nt: TGCGCCAGCAGCCAAGATGTCAGACCACCGACACTTAACTATGGCTACACCTTC

j_call: TRBJ2-5
clone_size: -
d_call: -
v_call: TRBV7-9
cdr3_aa: CASSLTPHSQETQYF
cdr3_nt: TGTGCCAGCAGCTTAACTCCGCACTCCCAAGAGACCCAGTACTTC

j_call: TRBJ2-1
clone_size: -
d_call: TRBD2
v_call: TRBV7-3
cdr3_aa: CASSLGGLAYNEQFF
cdr3_nt: TGTGCCAGCAGCTTGGGAGGGCTCGCCTACAATGAGCAGTTCTTC

j_call: TRBJ2-3
clone_size: few
d_call: TRBD2
v_call: TRBV5-4
cdr3_aa: CASSLKVSGSTDTQYF
cdr3_nt: TGTGCCAGCAGCTTGAAGGTTAGCGGGAGTACAGATACGCAGTATTTT

j_call: TRBJ2-3
clone_size: few
d_call: TRBD2
v_call: TRBV7-2
cdr3_aa: CASSKTSGSSTDTQYF
cdr3_nt: TGTGCCAGCAGCAAAACTAGCGGGTCTAGCACAGATACGCAGTATTTT

j_call: TRBJ2-5
clone_size: few
d_call: TRBD1
v_call: TRBV18
cdr3_aa: CASSPPRQGDYQETQYF
cdr3_nt: TGTGCCAGCTCACCTCCACGACAGGGAGATTACCAAGAGACCCAGTACTTC

j_call: TRBJ2-7
clone_size: -
d_call: -
v_call: TRBV2
cdr3_aa: CASNDQGYEQYF
cdr3_nt: TGTGCCAGCAATGATCAGGGCTACGAGCAGTACTTC

j_call: TRBJ1-2
clone_size: -
d_call: -
v_call: TRBV15
cdr3_aa: CATSRDRGAGGYTF
cdr3_nt: TGTGCCACCAGCAGAGATCGGGGGGCGGGCGGCTACACCTTC

j_call: TRBJ2-4
clone_size: few
d_call: TRBD1
v_call: TRBV28
cdr3_aa: CASSGTGSASQNIQYF
cdr3_nt: TGTGCCAGCAGCGGGACAGGATCGGCTAGCCAAAACATTCAGTACTTC

j_call: TRBJ2-7
clone_size: -
d_call: TRBD2
v_call: TRBV11-2
cdr3_aa: CASSLPSGSNLYEQYF
cdr3_nt: TGTGCCAGCAGCCTTCCTAGCGGGTCAAACCTTTACGAGCAGTACTTC

j_call: TRBJ1-5
clone_size: -
d_call: -
v_call: TRBV25-1
cdr3_aa: CASSAAGSNQPQHF
cdr3_nt: TGTGCCAGCAGCGCTGCAGGGAGCAATCAGCCCCAGCATTTT

j_call: TRBJ2-5
clone_size: few
d_call: -
v_call: TRBV9
cdr3_aa: CASSVVSAARETQYF
cdr3_nt: TGTGCCAGCAGCGTAGTAAGCGCCGCTCGTGAGACCCAGTACTTC

j_call: TRBJ1-2
clone_size: few
d_call: -
v_call: TRBV29-1
cdr3_aa: CSVGPSQDGYTF
cdr3_nt: TGCAGCGTCGGCCCCTCACAGGATGGCTACACCTTC

j_call: TRBJ2-7
clone_size: few
d_call: -
v_call: TRBV7-2
cdr3_aa: CASSLVLGSAYEQYF
cdr3_nt: TGTGCCAGCAGCTTAGTTTTAGGGAGCGCCTACGAGCAGTACTTC

j_call: TRBJ2-1
clone_size: -
d_call: -
v_call: TRBV4-3
cdr3_aa: CASSQSGSREQFF
cdr3_nt: TGCGCCAGCAGCCAATCGGGGTCGCGTGAGCAGTTCTTC

j_call: TRBJ2-1
clone_size: -
d_call: TRBD2
v_call: TRBV4-3
cdr3_aa: CASSQEGGLAPYNEQFF
cdr3_nt: TGCGCCAGCAGCCAAGAGGGTGGACTAGCGCCCTACAATGAGCAGTTCTTC

j_call: TRBJ2-1
clone_size: few
d_call: TRBD2
v_call: TRBV29-1
cdr3_aa: CSGSLAGQIHNEQFF
cdr3_nt: TGCAGCGGCAGCTTAGCGGGACAAATACACAATGAGCAGTTCTTC

j_call: TRBJ1-4
clone_size: -
d_call: -
v_call: TRBV5-1
cdr3_aa: CASSSTTNEKLFF
cdr3_nt: TGCGCCAGCAGCTCTACGACTAATGAAAAACTGTTTTTT

j_call: TRBJ1-1
clone_size: -
d_call: TRBD1
v_call: TRBV30
cdr3_aa: CAWSLPGGLRTEAFF
cdr3_nt: TGTGCCTGGAGCCTCCCAGGGGGTCTTAGGACTGAAGCTTTCTTT

j_call: TRBJ2-1
clone_size: -
d_call: TRBD2
v_call: TRBV29-1
cdr3_aa: CSVESGRASEDEQFF
cdr3_nt: TGCAGCGTTGAAAGCGGGAGGGCCTCGGAGGATGAGCAGTTCTTC

j_call: TRBJ1-2
clone_size: few
d_call: TRBD1
v_call: TRBV5-1
cdr3_aa: CASSSNRPGQGDWDDYGYTF
cdr3_nt: TGCGCCAGCAGCTCGAATCGGCCGGGACAGGGAGATTGGGACGACTATGGCTACACCTTC

j_call: TRBJ1-2
clone_size: few
d_call: -
v_call: TRBV28
cdr3_aa: CASSLARSYGYTF
cdr3_nt: TGTGCCAGCAGTTTGGCCAGATCCTATGGCTACACCTTC